This passage covers 20 T cell receptor beta chains from one sample sequenced in a study of monozygotic twins with inflammatory bowel disease. TCRdb re-called the 5' RACE reads, yielding one record per CDR3 amino acid sequence without DNA. This sample contains more than 300,000 distinct CDR3 sequences. Material for sequencing was blood. The receptors were sampled from a human donor with ulcerative colitis or Crohn's disease, or a healthy co-twin of an affected twin (not recorded which).

V usage is TRBV5-1 and J usage is TRBJ2-1; the D call of TRBD2 rests on TCRdb alone, since no DNA is present to check it. The CDR3 consists of 15 residues. Germline CDR1 is SGHRS and CDR2 is YFSETQ. CDR3 sequence: CASSFTSGAYNEQFF.

The rearrangement uses TRBV18 and TRBJ2-5; TCRdb's assignment of TRBD1 cannot be checked, as there is no DNA. This CDR3 has 16 residues. Germline V gene sequence: CDR1 KGHSH, CDR2 LQKENI. The CDR3 is CASSPPAGGPGETQYF.

This chain links TRBV5-1 with TRBJ1-4; checking the TCRdb D call of TRBD1 is not possible without DNA. Germline loops: CDR1 SGHRS, CDR2 YFSETQ. The CDR3 consists of 17 residues. CDR3 sequence reads: CASSLVGTGPRDEKLFF.

The chain has TRBV6-2 or TRBV6-3 and TRBJ2-7; lacking DNA, the TRBD1 call made by TCRdb goes unchecked. The CDR3 runs to 15 residues. The germline gives CDR1 MNHEY, CDR2 SVGEGT. The CDR3 sequence: CASSYPTGLNYEQYF.

The V call is TRBV12-3 or TRBV12-4, the J call TRBJ1-2; TCRdb proposes TRBD1, but this gene call is untestable without DNA. This CDR3 has 13 residues. CDR3 sequence: CASSRSRGYGYTF.

The chain joins TRBV7-7 to TRBJ1-1. CDR3 length: 13 residues. Germline lookup yields CDR1 SSHAT and CDR2 FNYEAQ (reference sequence). The CDR3 loop is CASSLAIGTEAFF.

V is TRBV7-2 and J is TRBJ2-7; TCRdb reports TRBD2, a call that lacks DNA to check it against. Germline CDR1 SGHTA, CDR2 FQGNSA. The CDR3 covers 16 residues. The CDR3 loop is CASSPLPAGELYEQYF.

The chain uses TRBV4-3 and TRBJ2-6. CDR3 length: 18 amino acids. Germline loops: CDR1 LGHNA, CDR2 YSLEER. CDR3 in amino acids: CASSQKGGGVSGANVLTF.

The chain combines TRBV2 with TRBJ1-2; TCRdb's D call of TRBD1 is untestable without DNA. The CDR3 length is 12 residues. Looked up from germline, CDR1 is SNHLY and CDR2 is FYNNEI. CDR3 sequence: CASRGGSYGYTF.

The chain recombines TRBV12-3 or TRBV12-4 with TRBJ2-1; the D call from TCRdb, TRBD1, cannot be confirmed without DNA. The CDR3 is made up of 12 amino acids. CDR3 amino acids: CASSSQYRVRFF.

The chain employs TRBV4-3 and TRBJ2-3; TCRdb reports TRBD1, a call that lacks DNA to check it against. The germline gives CDR1 LGHNA, CDR2 YSLEER. There are 17 residues in the CDR3. CDR3 in amino acids: CASSQDMRTGRGDTQYF.

The chain carries TRBV29-1 and TRBJ2-7; TCRdb indicates TRBD1, and absent DNA this call remains unverified. The CDR3 totals 14 residues. Per germline, CDR1 SQVTM and CDR2 ANQGSEA. CDR3 sequence reads: CSVPRGDSSYEQYF.

The chain has TRBV7-9 and TRBJ1-6; TCRdb proposes TRBD1, but this gene call is untestable without DNA. CDR1 SEHNR and CDR2 FQNEAQ come from the germline V gene (reference sequence). This CDR3 has 15 residues. CDR3 region: CASSSGTTADSPLHF.

The chain employs TRBV29-1 and TRBJ2-7; the TCRdb D gene call, TRBD1, has no DNA to confirm it. CDR1 SQVTM and CDR2 ANQGSEA come from the germline V gene. The CDR3 has 13 amino acids. CDR3 residues: CSVAGQGFHEQYF.

The chain carries TRBV5-1 and TRBJ2-2; with no DNA, the TCRdb D assignment of TRBD1 cannot be verified. From germline, CDR1 is SGHRS and CDR2 YFSETQ. The CDR3 has 16 amino acids. This chain's CDR3 is CASSKSDIANTGELFF.

The V gene is TRBV20-1, the J gene TRBJ1-1. The length of the CDR3 is 13 residues. Germline lookup yields CDR1 DFQATT and CDR2 SNEGSKA (reference sequence). CDR3 sequence: CSARADTNTEAFF.

The chain carries TRBV6-2 or TRBV6-3 and TRBJ1-1; TCRdb's D call of TRBD1 is untestable without DNA. The CDR3 sequence is 11 residues long. CDR1 and CDR2 from the germline V gene are MNHEY and SVGEGT. CDR3 sequence: CASKQGFAAFF.

The chain has TRBV12-3 or TRBV12-4 and TRBJ1-4; there is no DNA to check the TCRdb D call of TRBD1. The CDR3 spans 15 residues. CDR3 amino acids: CASSPDVGRNEKLFF.

The rearrangement links TRBV12-3 or TRBV12-4 to TRBJ2-4; TCRdb designates TRBD1, a call that cannot be tested without DNA. This CDR3 has 15 residues. Here the CDR3 reads CASSLPGTGKNIQYF.

The genes are TRBV7-9 and TRBJ1-2. The CDR3 has 15 amino acids. CDR1 is SEHNR and CDR2 is FQNEAQ in the germline V gene (reference sequence). The chain's CDR3 is CASSLVTGRDYGYTF.